Presented here are 18 T cell receptor beta chains from one specimen sequenced in a study of identical twins. TCRdb analysed the 5' RACE reads with MiXCR anew, one entry per CDR3 protein. The data hold roughly 690,000 distinct CDR3 sequences, with approximately 6.1% observed a single time. The source material was naive T cells sorted from blood. These receptors came from a man aged 18 to 35 in good health.

This clonotype has a handful of counts. The V call is TRBV18, the J call TRBJ2-1; D is tentatively TRBD1 or TRBD2 (5 bases each). The CDR3 has 16 amino acids. Trimming shortened V by 3 bases and J by 5 bases, and 17 bases separated the two germline ends. Looked up from germline, CDR1 is KGHSH and CDR2 is LQKENI. CDR3 in DNA: TGTGCCAGCTCACCCCCGGGACGCACGTCCCACAATGAGCAGTTCTTC. This translates into CASSPPGRTSHNEQFF.

This clonotype came up many times. V usage is TRBV5-1 and J usage is TRBJ2-3; TRBD2 matches at 9 bases. Trimming cost V 0 bases and J 4 bases; bases outside gene matches: 6. There are 16 residues in the CDR3. Germline V CDR1 and CDR2: SGHRS, YFSETQ. The CDR3 sequence is CASSLAAGGPADTQYF. In DNA, the CDR3 is TGCGCCAGCAGCTTGGCGGCGGGAGGGCCGGCAGATACGCAGTATTTT.

This clonotype was seen repeatedly, ten times or more. V usage is TRBV27 and J usage is TRBJ2-7, with D tentatively TRBD2 (6 bases). V gave up 7 bases and J gave up 3 bases, with 16 bases separating them. This CDR3 spans 14 amino acids. From germline, CDR1 is MNHEY and CDR2 SMNVEV (reference sequence). Written as DNA, the CDR3 is TGTGCCAGCACCATCAGTGCGGGGAGCTACGAGCAGTACTTC. Encoded protein: CASTISAGSYEQYF.

In this sample, this clonotype turned up many times. This chain joins TRBV5-6 and TRBJ2-5, with 11 nucleotides matching TRBD1. Trimming removed 4 bases from V and 5 bases from J; junction bases left unmatched: 7. Germline CDR1 is SGHDT and CDR2 is YYEEEE. This CDR3 is built from 15 residues. The CDR3: CASSLRTGGVETQYF. The CDR3 DNA sequence: TGTGCCAGCAGCCTCAGGACAGGGGGCGTCGAGACCCAGTACTTC.

V and J are TRBV5-1 and TRBJ2-1; D unclear. This CDR3 comprises 14 residues. V lost 3 bases to trimming and J lost 6 bases, with 13 bases between them. Germline V gene lookup returns CDR1 SGHRS and CDR2 YFSETQ. The CDR3 region is CASSSTAYGNEQFF. The CDR3 bases are TGCGCCAGCAGCTCGACCGCTTACGGCAATGAGCAGTTCTTC.

This sequence joins TRBV20-1 and TRBJ2-1; D is ambiguous. Per the germline V gene, CDR1 is DFQATT and CDR2 is SNEGSKA (reference sequence). Trimming left V 3 bases short and J 10 bases short, with 7 bases between. This CDR3 has 10 amino acids. The DNA of the CDR3 is TGCAGTGCTAGGAATGGGGAGCAGTTCTTC. Residues: CSARNGEQFF.

This clonotype was observed at least ten times. This rearrangement joins TRBV20-1 to TRBJ2-2; TRBD2 matches at 7 bases. V lost 3 bases to trimming and J lost 4 bases; unmatched junction nucleotides: 8. This CDR3 spans 15 amino acids. The germline gives CDR1 DFQATT, CDR2 SNEGSKA (reference sequence). This CDR3 reads CSARGGTVGTGELFF. DNA of the CDR3: TGCAGTGCTAGGGGGGGGACGGTGGGCACCGGGGAGCTGTTTTTT.

This clonotype occurred many times. The CDR3 reads CASSTTAGSSEAFF. The CDR3 nucleotides are TGTGCCAGCAGTACCACAGCAGGGTCGAGTGAAGCTTTCTTT. The V and J genes are TRBV12-3 or TRBV12-4 and TRBJ1-1, with TRBD1 as a possible D gene (5 bases). V was shortened by 5 bases and J by 7 bases, with 17 bases between the two germline ends. This CDR3 region has 14 residues.

The J gene is TRBJ1-2, the V gene TRBV7-9, with D unclear. The CDR3 has 14 amino acids. Germline V CDR1 and CDR2: SEHNR, FQNEAQ (reference sequence). V was shortened by 0 bases and J by 3 bases, with 8 bases between the two germline ends. The CDR3 protein is CASSLAPLYYGYTF. The CDR3 nucleotides read TGTGCCAGCAGCTTAGCTCCGCTCTACTATGGCTACACCTTC.

The chain couples TRBV20-1 to TRBJ1-5; 7 nucleotides line up with TRBD1. The V segment lost 5 bases and the J segment 2 bases; nucleotides outside the gene matches: 9. This CDR3 comprises 15 residues. CDR1 and CDR2 (germline): DFQATT, SNEGSKA (reference sequence). The CDR3, as DNA: TGCAGTGCTGGGGGTGACAGGGAAGGCAATCAGCCCCAGCATTTT. This sequence encodes CSAGGDREGNQPQHF.

This clonotype was seen repeatedly, ten times or more. The chain combines TRBV5-1 with TRBJ1-1; D is unclear. The CDR3 contains 15 residues. The ends were cut back, 2 bases at V and 2 bases at J, with 13 bases in the middle. The germline V gene encodes CDR1 SGHRS and CDR2 YFSETQ. In nucleotides, the CDR3 is TGCGCCAGCAGCTTTTTTAATGGCACTAACACTGAAGCTTTCTTT. Its protein is CASSFFNGTNTEAFF.

This clonotype was seen a few times. The chain is built from TRBV6-5 and TRBJ2-7; TRBD2 matches at 7 bases. Trimming removed 10 bases from V and 5 bases from J; junction bases left unmatched: 8. The CDR3 runs to 12 residues. Germline CDR1 and CDR2: MNHEY and SVGAGI. The CDR3 reads CATSGTRNEQYF. The DNA of the CDR3 is TGTGCCACAAGCGGGACTCGGAACGAGCAGTACTTC.

The rearrangement joins TRBV9 to TRBJ2-1, with 16 positions matching TRBD2. Germline CDR1 SGDLS, CDR2 YYNGEE. This CDR3 contains 20 residues. V dropped 2 bases and J dropped 7; count of bases not matched to a gene: 15. The CDR3 region is CASSVGLAGGPGIQRNEQFF. The CDR3 coding sequence is TGTGCCAGCAGCGTGGGACTAGCGGGAGGGCCGGGAATACAGAGGAATGAGCAGTTCTTC.

There are many counts of this clonotype. The chain has TRBV21-1 and TRBJ2-4; the table assigns TRBD1, which was not confirmed against the DNA. TRBV21-1 is listed as a pseudogene. This CDR3 comprises 18 residues. Here the CDR3 DNA reads TGTGCCAGCAGCAAAGGAAGCAGGGGTTCGTTGGCCAAAAACATTCAGTACTTC. Protein: CASSKGSRGSLAKNIQYF.

V and J are TRBV27 and TRBJ2-1; 9 bases line up with TRBD1. V dropped 1 base and J dropped 9; count of bases not matched to a gene: 4. This CDR3 has 14 amino acids. Germline V lookup: CDR1 MNHEY, CDR2 SMNVEV (reference sequence). The CDR3 region is CASSLLGTGTEQFF. The CDR3 nucleotides are TGTGCCAGCAGTTTATTGGGGACAGGGACTGAGCAGTTCTTC.

This clonotype has ten or more counts. The chain joins TRBV29-1 to TRBJ2-1, with D perhaps matching TRBD2 (6 bases). V was cut by 3 bases and J by 5 bases, with 17 bases left in between. The CDR3 has 15 residues. The germline gives CDR1 SQVTM, CDR2 ANQGSEA. The CDR3 DNA follows: TGCAGCGTTGACGGTACGGGAGTTGTAAACAATGAGCAGTTCTTC. This encodes CSVDGTGVVNNEQFF.

This clonotype appeared many times. The CDR3 DNA reads as TGCAGTGCACCTACACTAGTAAGCTCCTACAATGAGCAGTTCTTC. It codes for CSAPTLVSSYNEQFF. The chain recombines TRBV20-1 with TRBJ2-1; D is possibly TRBD2 (5 bases). Germline V gene lookup returns CDR1 DFQATT and CDR2 SNEGSKA (reference sequence). CDR3 size: 15 residues. The V end lost 6 bases, the J end lost 0 bases, and 15 bases lay between the germline ends.

This clonotype was observed at least ten times. The chain has TRBV10-3 and TRBJ2-6; D gene uncertain. Germline V gene data show CDR1 as ENHRY and CDR2 as SYGVKD. This CDR3 contains 14 residues. V was cut by 4 bases and J by 1 base, with 5 bases left in between. The CDR3 protein is CAISGQSGANVLTF. The CDR3 DNA reads as TGTGCCATCAGTGGGCAATCTGGGGCCAACGTCCTGACTTTC.